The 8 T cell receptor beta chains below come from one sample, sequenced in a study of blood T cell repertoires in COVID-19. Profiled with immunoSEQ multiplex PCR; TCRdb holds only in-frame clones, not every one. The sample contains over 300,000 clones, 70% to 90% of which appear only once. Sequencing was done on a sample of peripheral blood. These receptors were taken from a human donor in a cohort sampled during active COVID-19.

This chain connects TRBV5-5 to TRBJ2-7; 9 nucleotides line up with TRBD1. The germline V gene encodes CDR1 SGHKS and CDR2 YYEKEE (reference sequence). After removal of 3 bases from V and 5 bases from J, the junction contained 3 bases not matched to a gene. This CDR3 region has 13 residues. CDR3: CASSSGTGNEQYF. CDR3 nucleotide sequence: TGTGCCAGCAGCTCAGGGACAGGGAACGAGCAGTACTTC.

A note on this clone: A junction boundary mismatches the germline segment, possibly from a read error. The DNA for the CDR3 is TGTGCCACCAGCTTAGGAGGGACAGGGTTGGGAAAAACTGAAGCTTTCTTT. It yields the protein CATSLGGTGLGKTEAFF. The rearrangement joins TRBV7-3 to TRBJ1-1; 9 bases match TRBD1. Germline CDR1 SGHTA, CDR2 FQGTGA. The CDR3 runs to 17 residues.

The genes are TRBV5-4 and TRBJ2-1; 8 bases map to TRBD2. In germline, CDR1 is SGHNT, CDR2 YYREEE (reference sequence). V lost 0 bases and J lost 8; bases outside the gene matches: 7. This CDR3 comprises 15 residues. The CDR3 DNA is TGTGCCAGCAGCTTGGGTCGGGGGGGCTCGGATGAGCAGTTCTTC. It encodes CASSLGRGGSDEQFF.

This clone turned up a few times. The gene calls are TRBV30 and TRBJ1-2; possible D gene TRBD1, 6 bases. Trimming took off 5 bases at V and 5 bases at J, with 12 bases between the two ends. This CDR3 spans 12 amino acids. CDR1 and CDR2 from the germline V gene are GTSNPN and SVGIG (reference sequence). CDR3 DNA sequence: TGTGCCTGGGGACGGACAGCTTATGGCTACACCTTC. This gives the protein CAWGRTAYGYTF.

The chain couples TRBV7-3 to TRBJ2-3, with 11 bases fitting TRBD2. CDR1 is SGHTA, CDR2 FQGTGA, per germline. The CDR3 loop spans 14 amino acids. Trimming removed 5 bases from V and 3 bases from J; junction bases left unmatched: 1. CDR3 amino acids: CASSASGGTDTQYF. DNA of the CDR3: TGTGCCAGCAGCGCTAGCGGGGGGACAGATACGCAGTATTTT.

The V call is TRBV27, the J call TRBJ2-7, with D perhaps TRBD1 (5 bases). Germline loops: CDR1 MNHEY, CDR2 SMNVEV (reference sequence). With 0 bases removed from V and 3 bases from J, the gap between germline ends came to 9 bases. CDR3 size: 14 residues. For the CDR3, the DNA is TGTGCCAGCAGTTTATCGAGACAGTTCTACGAGCAGTACTTC. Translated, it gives CASSLSRQFYEQYF.

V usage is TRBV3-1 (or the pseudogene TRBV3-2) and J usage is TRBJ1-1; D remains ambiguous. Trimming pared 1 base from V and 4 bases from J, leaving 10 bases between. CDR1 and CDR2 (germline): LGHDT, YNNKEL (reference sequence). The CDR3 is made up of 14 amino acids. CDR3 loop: CASSQAGSGTEAFF. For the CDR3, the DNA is TGTGCCAGCAGCCAAGCCGGCAGCGGCACTGAAGCTTTCTTT.

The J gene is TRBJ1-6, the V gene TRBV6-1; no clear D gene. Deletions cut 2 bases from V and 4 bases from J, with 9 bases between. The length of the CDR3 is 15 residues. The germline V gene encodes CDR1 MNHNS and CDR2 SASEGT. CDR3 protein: CASSERSNYNSPLHF. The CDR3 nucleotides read TGTGCCAGCAGTGAACGCAGTAATTATAATTCACCCCTCCACTTT.